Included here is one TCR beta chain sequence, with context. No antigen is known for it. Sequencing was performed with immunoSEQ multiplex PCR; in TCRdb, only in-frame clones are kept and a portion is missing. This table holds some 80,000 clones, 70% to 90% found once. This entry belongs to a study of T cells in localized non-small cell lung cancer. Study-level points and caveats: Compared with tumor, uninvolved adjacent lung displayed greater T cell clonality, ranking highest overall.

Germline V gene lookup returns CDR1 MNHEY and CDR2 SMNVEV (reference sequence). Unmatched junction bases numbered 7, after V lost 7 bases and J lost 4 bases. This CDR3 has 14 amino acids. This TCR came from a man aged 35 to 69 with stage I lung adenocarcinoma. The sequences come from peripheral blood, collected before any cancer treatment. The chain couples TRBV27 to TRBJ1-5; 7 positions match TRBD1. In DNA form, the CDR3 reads TGTGCCAGCAATCGACAGGGAGGGAATCAGCCCCAGCATTTT. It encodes CASNRQGGNQPQHF.